This is a list of T cell receptor beta chains from one sample in a study of regulatory T cells in long-lasting Graves disease. TCRdb recomputed calls from the multiplex PCR reads with MiXCR, one row per CDR3 protein. The sample comprises more than 400,000 distinct CDR3 sequences, around 15% of which are singletons, and about 11% rests with the top ten. The data also belong to a second study, concerning T cells in Graves' hyperthyroidism and ophthalmopathy.

Sequenced material: peripheral blood mononuclear cells (PBMCs), taken at new diagnosis, from a patient treated with antithyroid drugs. The receptor set was obtained from a woman in her 30s with Graves disease. Each CDR3 is given with its conserved first and last residue. Fields, in order: J gene, V gene, D gene, clone size, CDR3 DNA, CDR3 protein. A D gene is named only where the DNA matches it firmly. The size entry is marked missing in some rows and otherwise reads once, few, many or a size class.

TRBJ1-5	TRBV6-1	-	many	TGTGCCAGCAGTGAGGCGAGGGGTAGTCAGCCCCAGCATTTT	CASSEARGSQPQHF
TRBJ2-2	TRBV6-2/TRBV6-3	TRBD2	-	TGTGCCAGCAGTTACCCCGGACTAGTTTCGTCCGGGGAGCTGTTTTTT	CASSYPGLVSSGELFF
TRBJ1-4	TRBV12-3/TRBV12-4	-	many	TGTGCCAGCAGTCGGCGGGATTTTAATGAAAAACTGTTTTTT	CASSRRDFNEKLFF
TRBJ2-3	TRBV20-1	TRBD2	-	TGCAGTGCCATCAGAATAGCGGGAGGGGGCGATACGCAGTATTTT	CSAIRIAGGGDTQYF
TRBJ2-7	TRBV30	-	many	TGTGCCTGGAATCGGTTCTACGAGCAGTACTTC	CAWNRFYEQYF
TRBJ2-7	TRBV20-1	TRBD2	few	TGCAGTGAAAAACCGGCTAGCGGGTCCTACGAGCAGTACTTC	CSEKPASGSYEQYF
TRBJ1-4	TRBV27	TRBD1	-	TGTGCCAGCAGCCCCGGGACAGGGGATAGATTT	CASSPGTGDRF
TRBJ2-1	TRBV5-1	TRBD2	many	TGCGCCAGCAGCACTAGCGGGAGCGGGGATGAGCAGTTCTTC	CASSTSGSGDEQFF
TRBJ2-7	TRBV7-8	-	many	TGTGCCAGCAACCCCAAGCTCGGCGCGTGGCAGTACTTC	CASNPKLGAWQYF
TRBJ1-2	TRBV5-1	-	-	TGCGCCAGCAGCTTGGCCCGAGCCAGACGGGAGGCAGAAGGCTACACCTTC	CASSLARARREAEGYTF
TRBJ2-2	TRBV3-1	TRBD2	many	TGTGCCAGCAGCCCCGGGAGGGCCAGCACCGGGGAGCTGTTTTTT	CASSPGRASTGELFF
TRBJ2-7	TRBV20-1	TRBD2	many	TGCAGTGTTCCCGGGACTAGGACTGGCGAGCAGTACTTC	CSVPGTRTGEQYF
TRBJ2-1	TRBV14	TRBD1	few	TGTGCCAGCAGCAAGACAGGGTCCTACAATGAGCAGTTCTTC	CASSKTGSYNEQFF
TRBJ2-2	TRBV19	TRBD2	few	TGTGCCAGTAAACGAAAAGGACGGGGGGACACCGGGGAGCTGTTTTTT	CASKRKGRGDTGELFF
TRBJ2-3	TRBV5-5	TRBD1	-	TGTGCCAGCAGCTTATGGGGGGGACAGGGGGTAGATACGCAGTATTTT	CASSLWGGQGVDTQYF
TRBJ1-1	TRBV6-5	-	many	TGTGCCAGCAGCTACCCAGTCCGAGGAGGGAACACTGAAGCTTTCTTT	CASSYPVRGGNTEAFF
TRBJ2-7	TRBV10-3	TRBD1	few	TGTGCCATCAGTGAACCGGGACAGGGGCTCCACGAGCAGTACTTC	CAISEPGQGLHEQYF
TRBJ2-7	TRBV6-5	-	-	TGTGCCAGCAGTTACTCGAACGGCGAGCAGTACTTC	CASSYSNGEQYF
TRBJ2-7	TRBV19	TRBD2	-	TGTGCCAGTAGTATGGCTAGCGGTCTGAGCTCCTACGAGCAGTACTTC	CASSMASGLSSYEQYF
TRBJ2-1	TRBV11-2	TRBD1	many	TGTGCCAGCAGCCCGGGACAGGGGGCAAATGAGCAGTTCTTC	CASSPGQGANEQFF
TRBJ2-7	TRBV20-1	TRBD2	-	TGCAGTGCTCCACCCGGGACTAGCGGTTTATACGAGCAGTACTTC	CSAPPGTSGLYEQYF
TRBJ2-2	TRBV27	-	many	TGTGCCAGCAGTTTAGGAGGCACCCCGAACACCGGGGAGCTGTTTTTT	CASSLGGTPNTGELFF
TRBJ2-5	TRBV2	-	many	TGTGCCAGCAGGGCCTATTTAGGGGGCCAAGAGACCCAGTACTTC	CASRAYLGGQETQYF
TRBJ1-2	TRBV7-2	TRBD1	many	TGTGCCAGCAGCTACCGGACAGGGGGAAACTATGGCTACACCTTC	CASSYRTGGNYGYTF
TRBJ2-5	TRBV2	TRBD2	many	TGTGCCAGCGAGGGCGGGAGGGCCGAGGAGACCCAGTACTTC	CASEGGRAEETQYF
TRBJ1-4	TRBV15	-	many	TGTGCCACCAGCAGAGTCCCCGGACAAAGGGGTGAAAAACTGTTTTTT	CATSRVPGQRGEKLFF
TRBJ2-1	TRBV5-1	TRBD2	few	TGCGCCAGCAGATATAGCGGGGAGCAGTTCTTC	CASRYSGEQFF
TRBJ2-5	TRBV5-1	TRBD1	once	TGTGCCAGCAGCTTCGGACAGGGTGTAGGCGAGACCCAGTACTTC	CASSFGQGVGETQYF
TRBJ2-1	TRBV24-1	TRBD1	many	TGTGCCACCCAGCCCCGGGACAGCTCCTACAATGAGCAGTTCTTC	CATQPRDSSYNEQFF
TRBJ2-7	TRBV28	-	many	TGTGCCAGCAGTTCCCACCAAGGGGGGGAGCAGTACTTC	CASSSHQGGEQYF
TRBJ1-3	TRBV19	-	few	TGTGCCAGTAGTATCACGGGGAGCTCTGGAAACACCATATATTTT	CASSITGSSGNTIYF
TRBJ1-2	TRBV9	-	-	TGTGCCAGCCCGCGACATCTTACGACAGGATCCTATGGCTACACCTTC	CASPRHLTTGSYGYTF
TRBJ2-3	TRBV9	-	-	TGTGCCAGCAGCGTAGCTAGGGTTCACACAGATACGCAGTATTTT	CASSVARVHTDTQYF
TRBJ2-1	TRBV15	TRBD2	many	TGTGCCACCAGCAGACGGACTAGCGGCTACAATGAGCAGTTCTTC	CATSRRTSGYNEQFF
TRBJ2-3	TRBV27	-	many	TGTGCCAGTGCGTGGCGAAATACGCAGTATTTT	CASAWRNTQYF
TRBJ2-1	TRBV24-1	-	few	TGTGCCACCAGTGATTTAGGGACAGAGCAGTTCTTC	CATSDLGTEQFF
TRBJ2-1	TRBV6-2/TRBV6-3	-	few	TGTGCCAGCAGTGAACCCCGAGACTCCCGATTAAGCAATGAGCAGTTCTTC	CASSEPRDSRLSNEQFF
TRBJ2-5	TRBV28	TRBD1	many	TGTGCCAGCAGTTCCCTCAGGGGGAAAGAGACCCAGTACTTC	CASSSLRGKETQYF
TRBJ2-7	TRBV18	TRBD1	many	TGTGCCAGCTCACCCCTGGGGACAGGGACCTACGAGCAGTACTTC	CASSPLGTGTYEQYF
TRBJ2-7	TRBV27	-	few	TGTGCCAGCAGTTTGGCCAAGGCAGGCGAGCAGTACTTC	CASSLAKAGEQYF
TRBJ1-2	TRBV19	-	-	TGTGCCAGTAGTATAGTCGGATTTACTAACTATGGCTACACCTTC	CASSIVGFTNYGYTF
TRBJ2-3	TRBV20-1	-	many	TGCAGTTTCCTAGCAAGCGAAGGGCCAGATACGCAGTATTTT	CSFLASEGPDTQYF
TRBJ2-1	TRBV28	TRBD2	many	TGTGCCAGCAGTTTCCCCGGACTAGCGCGCTCCTACAATGAGCAGTTCTTC	CASSFPGLARSYNEQFF
TRBJ2-3	TRBV7-8	-	many	TGTGCCAGCAGCTTAGCCCTCTTGGGGACAGATACGCAGTATTTT	CASSLALLGTDTQYF
TRBJ1-6	TRBV5-1	-	-	TGCGCCAGCAGCTTGGATCCAGGGGTTGATTCACCCCTCCACTTT	CASSLDPGVDSPLHF
TRBJ2-1	TRBV5-6	TRBD2	few	TGTGCCAGCAGACCAAGCGGGAGTAACGAAGATGAGCAGTTCTTC	CASRPSGSNEDEQFF
TRBJ2-3	TRBV12-3/TRBV12-4	TRBD1	-	TGTGCCAGCAGCCCCGCCGGGACAGGGCTCGGGGATACGCAGTATTTT	CASSPAGTGLGDTQYF
TRBJ2-2	TRBV28	-	many	TGTGCCAGCAGCCTCAGGTCCGGGGAGCTGTTTTTT	CASSLRSGELFF
TRBJ2-7	TRBV20-1	-	many	TGCAGTGCTAGTGGTCGGGGGAAGGCCTCGACGGCTACCGGCGAGCAGTACTTC	CSASGRGKASTATGEQYF
TRBJ2-7	TRBV11-3	TRBD1	few	TGTGCCAGCAGCTCCGGGACAGGCCCCTACGAGCAGTACTTC	CASSSGTGPYEQYF
TRBJ2-1	TRBV28	-	many	TGTGCCAGCAGTGGTGGGCGCTACAATGAGCAGTTCTTC	CASSGGRYNEQFF
TRBJ2-4	TRBV6-2/TRBV6-3	TRBD2	few	TGTGCCAGCAGTGACTCATCGCGGGAGAATGTTTGGGCCCCAGCCAAAAACATTCAGTACTTC	CASSDSSRENVWAPAKNIQYF
TRBJ2-1	TRBV29-1	TRBD1	-	TGCAGCGTTAGGGGGGACAGGCAACACAATGAGCAGTTCTTC	CSVRGDRQHNEQFF
TRBJ2-1	TRBV11-1	-	-	TGTGCCAGCACCGAAAGGGGCGTCAATGAGCAGTTCTTC	CASTERGVNEQFF
TRBJ1-1	TRBV3-1	-	many	TGTGCCAGCAGCAACAGGTGGGAGAACACTGAAGCTTTCTTT	CASSNRWENTEAFF
TRBJ2-1	TRBV6-2/TRBV6-3	TRBD2	many	TGTGCCAGCAGTTACGGTCTAGCGGGAGGTAGCTATGAGCAGTTCTTC	CASSYGLAGGSYEQFF
TRBJ2-1	TRBV5-5	TRBD2	-	TGTGCCAGCAGCTCCTCTAGCGGGAGACTGTTCTTC	CASSSSSGRLFF